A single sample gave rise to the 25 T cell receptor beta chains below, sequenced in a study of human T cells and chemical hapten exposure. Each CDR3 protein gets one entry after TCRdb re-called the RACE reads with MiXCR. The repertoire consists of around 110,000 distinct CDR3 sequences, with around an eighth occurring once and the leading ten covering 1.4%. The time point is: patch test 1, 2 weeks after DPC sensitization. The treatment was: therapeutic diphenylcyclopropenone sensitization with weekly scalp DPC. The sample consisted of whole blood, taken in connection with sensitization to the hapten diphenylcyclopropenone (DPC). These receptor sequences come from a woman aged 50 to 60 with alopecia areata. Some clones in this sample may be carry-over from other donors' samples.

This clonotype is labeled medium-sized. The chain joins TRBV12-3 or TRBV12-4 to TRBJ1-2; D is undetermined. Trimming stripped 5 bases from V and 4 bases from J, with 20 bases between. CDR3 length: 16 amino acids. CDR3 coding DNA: TGTGCCAGCAGTGTTGTCATACACTCGAGAAGCTATGGCTACACCTTC. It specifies CASSVVIHSRSYGYTF.

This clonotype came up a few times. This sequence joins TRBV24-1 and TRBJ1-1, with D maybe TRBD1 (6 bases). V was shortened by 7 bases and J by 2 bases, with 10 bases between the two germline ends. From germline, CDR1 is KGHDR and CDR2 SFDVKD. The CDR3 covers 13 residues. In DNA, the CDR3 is TGTGCCACCAGCAGGGGATCTAACACTGAAGCTTTCTTT. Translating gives CATSRGSNTEAFF.

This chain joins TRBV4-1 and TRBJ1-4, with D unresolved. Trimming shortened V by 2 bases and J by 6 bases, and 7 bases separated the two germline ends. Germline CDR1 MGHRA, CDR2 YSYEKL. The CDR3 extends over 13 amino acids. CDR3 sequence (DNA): TGCGCCAGCAGCCAATCCACGTATGAAAAACTGTTTTTT. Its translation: CASSQSTYEKLFF.

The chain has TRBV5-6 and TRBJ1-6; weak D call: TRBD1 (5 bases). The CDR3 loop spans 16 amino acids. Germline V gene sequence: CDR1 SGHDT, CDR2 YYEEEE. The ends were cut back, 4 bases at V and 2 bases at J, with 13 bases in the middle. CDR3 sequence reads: CASSGGKRTYNSPLHF. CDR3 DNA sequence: TGTGCCAGCAGCGGGGGGAAGCGCACCTATAATTCACCCCTCCACTTT.

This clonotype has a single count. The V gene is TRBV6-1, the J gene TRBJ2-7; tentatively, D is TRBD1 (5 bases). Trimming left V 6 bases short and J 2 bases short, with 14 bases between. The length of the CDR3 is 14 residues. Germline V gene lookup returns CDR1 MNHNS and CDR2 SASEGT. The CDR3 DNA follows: TGTGCCAGCAGGCTGACAGTTTCGACCTACGAGCAGTACTTC. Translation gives CASRLTVSTYEQYF.

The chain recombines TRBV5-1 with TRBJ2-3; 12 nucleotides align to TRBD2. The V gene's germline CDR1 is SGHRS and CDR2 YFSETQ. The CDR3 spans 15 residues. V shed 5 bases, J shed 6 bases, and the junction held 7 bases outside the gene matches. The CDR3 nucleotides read TGCGCCAGCAGATCATCCGGGACTAGCGGGGATACGCAGTATTTT. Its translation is CASRSSGTSGDTQYF. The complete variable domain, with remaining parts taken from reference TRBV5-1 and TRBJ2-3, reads KAGVTQTPRYLIKTRGQQVTLSCSPISGHRSVSWYQQTPGQGLQFLFEYFSETQRNKGNFPGRFSGRQFSNSRSEMNVSTLELGDSALYLCASRSSGTSGDTQYFGPGTRLTVL.

CDR3 amino acids: CSVREGVNQPQHF. CDR3 bases: TGCAGCGTTCGGGAGGGGGTGAATCAGCCCCAGCATTTT. V gene TRBV29-1 combines with J gene TRBJ1-5; tentative D call: TRBD1 (6 bases). The CDR3 loop spans 13 amino acids. Germline V gene sequence: CDR1 SQVTM, CDR2 ANQGSEA. V lost 5 bases, J lost 4 bases, and 12 bases lay in between.

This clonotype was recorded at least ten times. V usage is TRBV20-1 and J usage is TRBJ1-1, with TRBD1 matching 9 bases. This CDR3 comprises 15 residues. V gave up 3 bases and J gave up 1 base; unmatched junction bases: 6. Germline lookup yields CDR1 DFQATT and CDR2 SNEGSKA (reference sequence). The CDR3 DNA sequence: TGCAGTGCTAGGTCACAGGGGGCCGCGAACACTGAAGCTTTCTTT. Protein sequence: CSARSQGAANTEAFF.

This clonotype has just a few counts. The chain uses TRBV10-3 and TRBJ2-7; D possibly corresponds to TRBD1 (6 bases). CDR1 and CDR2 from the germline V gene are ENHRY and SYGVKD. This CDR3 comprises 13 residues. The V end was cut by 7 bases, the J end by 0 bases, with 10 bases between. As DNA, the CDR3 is TGTGCCATCACAGGGGACGGCTCCTACGAGCAGTACTTC. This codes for CAITGDGSYEQYF.

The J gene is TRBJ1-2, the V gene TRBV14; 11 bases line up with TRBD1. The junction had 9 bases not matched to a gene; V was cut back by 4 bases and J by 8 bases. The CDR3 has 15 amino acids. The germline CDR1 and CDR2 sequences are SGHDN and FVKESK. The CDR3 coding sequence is TGTGCCAGCAGCCCCCCGGACAGGGGGCATGAGGGCTACACCTTC. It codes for CASSPPDRGHEGYTF. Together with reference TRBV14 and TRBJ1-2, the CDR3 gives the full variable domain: EAGVTQFPSHSVIEKGQTVTLRCDPISGHDNLYWYRRVMGKEIKFLLHFVKESKQDESGMPNNRFLAERTGGTYSTLKVQPAELEDSGVYFCASSPPDRGHEGYTFGSGTRLTVV.

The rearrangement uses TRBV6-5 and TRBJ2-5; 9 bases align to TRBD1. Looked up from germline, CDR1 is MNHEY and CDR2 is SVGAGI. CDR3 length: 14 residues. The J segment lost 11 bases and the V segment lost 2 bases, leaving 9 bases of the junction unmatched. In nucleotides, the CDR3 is TGTGCCAGCAGTTACGCGGACAGGGGTGGGCTTCAGTACTTC. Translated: CASSYADRGGLQYF.

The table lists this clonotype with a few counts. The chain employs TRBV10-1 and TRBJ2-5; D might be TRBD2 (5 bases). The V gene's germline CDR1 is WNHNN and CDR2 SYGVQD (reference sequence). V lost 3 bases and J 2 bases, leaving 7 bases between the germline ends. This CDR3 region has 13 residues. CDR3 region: CASSDGIQETQYF. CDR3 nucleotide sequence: TGCGCCAGCAGTGACGGGATTCAAGAGACCCAGTACTTC.

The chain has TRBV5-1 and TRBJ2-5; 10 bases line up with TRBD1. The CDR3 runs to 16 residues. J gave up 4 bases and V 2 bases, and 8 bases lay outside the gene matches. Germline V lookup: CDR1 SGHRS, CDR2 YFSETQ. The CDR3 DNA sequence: TGCGCCAGCAGCTTCGCGGGACAGGGGTTTGGAGAGACCCAGTACTTC. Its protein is CASSFAGQGFGETQYF. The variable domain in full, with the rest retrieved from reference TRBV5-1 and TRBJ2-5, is KAGVTQTPRYLIKTRGQQVTLSCSPISGHRSVSWYQQTPGQGLQFLFEYFSETQRNKGNFPGRFSGRQFSNSRSEMNVSTLELGDSALYLCASSFAGQGFGETQYFGPGTRLLVL.

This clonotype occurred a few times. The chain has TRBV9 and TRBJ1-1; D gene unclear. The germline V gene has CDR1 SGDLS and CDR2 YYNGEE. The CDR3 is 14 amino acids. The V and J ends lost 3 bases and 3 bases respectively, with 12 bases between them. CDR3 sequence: CASSAPPMDTEAFF. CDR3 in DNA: TGTGCCAGCAGCGCCCCCCCGATGGACACTGAAGCTTTCTTT.

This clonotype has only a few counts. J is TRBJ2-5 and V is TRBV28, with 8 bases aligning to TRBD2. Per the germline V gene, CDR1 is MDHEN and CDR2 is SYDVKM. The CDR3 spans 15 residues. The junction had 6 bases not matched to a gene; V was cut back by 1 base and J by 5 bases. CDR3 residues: CASSLFLAGGETQYF. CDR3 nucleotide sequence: TGTGCCAGCAGTTTATTTCTGGCGGGAGGTGAGACCCAGTACTTC.

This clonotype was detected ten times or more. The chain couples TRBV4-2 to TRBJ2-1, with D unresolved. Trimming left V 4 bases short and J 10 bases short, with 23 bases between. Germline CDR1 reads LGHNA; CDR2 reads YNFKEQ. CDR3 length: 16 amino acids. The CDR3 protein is CASSRKSAPGQLEQFF. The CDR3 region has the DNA TGTGCCAGCAGCCGCAAATCAGCCCCCGGTCAATTGGAGCAGTTCTTC.

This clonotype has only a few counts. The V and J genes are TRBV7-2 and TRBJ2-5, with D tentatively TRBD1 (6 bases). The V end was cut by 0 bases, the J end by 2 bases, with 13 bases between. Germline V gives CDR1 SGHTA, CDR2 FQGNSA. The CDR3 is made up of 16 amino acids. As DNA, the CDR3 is TGTGCCAGCAGCTTAGCGCTCGGCAGGGGTCAAGAGACCCAGTACTTC. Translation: CASSLALGRGQETQYF.

This chain's CDR3 is CASSLVLLAVTDTQYF. The CDR3 region has the DNA TGTGCCAGCAGCTTAGTTCTACTAGCGGTCACAGATACGCAGTATTTT. This chain joins TRBV11-2 and TRBJ2-3, with TRBD2 identical over 8 bases. The CDR3 sequence is 16 residues long. Germline loops: CDR1 SGHAT, CDR2 FQNNGV. The J segment lost 2 bases and the V segment lost 1 base, leaving 5 bases of the junction unmatched. Supplemented by reference TRBV11-2 and TRBJ2-3, the full variable domain reads EAGVAQSPRYKIIEKRQSVAFWCNPISGHATLYWYQQILGQGPKLLIQFQNNGVVDDSQLPKDRFSAERLKGVDSTLKIQPAKLEDSAVYLCASSLVLLAVTDTQYFGPGTRLTVL.

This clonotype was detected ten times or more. The CDR3 spells CASSYYTEAFF. CDR3 coding DNA: TGTGCCAGCAGTTATTACACTGAAGCTTTCTTT. The V call is TRBV12-3 or TRBV12-4, the J call TRBJ1-1; D uncertain. The V end was cut by 4 bases, the J end by 3 bases, with 3 bases between. The CDR3 has 11 residues.

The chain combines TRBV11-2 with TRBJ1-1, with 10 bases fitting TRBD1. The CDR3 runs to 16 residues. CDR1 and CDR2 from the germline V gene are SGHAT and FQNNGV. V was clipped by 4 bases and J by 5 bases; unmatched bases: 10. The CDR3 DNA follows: TGTGCCAGCAGCTCGCTTCCGGGACAGGGGAGGACTGAAGCTTTCTTT. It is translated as CASSSLPGQGRTEAFF.

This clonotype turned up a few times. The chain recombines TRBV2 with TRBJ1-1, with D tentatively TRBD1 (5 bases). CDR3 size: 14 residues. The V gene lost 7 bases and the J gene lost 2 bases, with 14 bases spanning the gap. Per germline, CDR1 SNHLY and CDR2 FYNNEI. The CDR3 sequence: CASISGGANTEAFF. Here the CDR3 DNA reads TGTGCCAGCATTAGCGGGGGAGCAAACACTGAAGCTTTCTTT.

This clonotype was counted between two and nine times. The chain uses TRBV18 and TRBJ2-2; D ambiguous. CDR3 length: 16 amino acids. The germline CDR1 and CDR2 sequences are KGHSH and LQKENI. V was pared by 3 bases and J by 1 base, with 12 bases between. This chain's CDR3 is CASSPITAQNTGELFF. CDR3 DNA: TGTGCCAGCTCACCTATTACAGCTCAGAACACCGGGGAGCTGTTTTTT.

The CDR3 DNA reads as TGCGCCAGCAGCTTGGAGACAGGACGGTCCTACACTGAAGCTTTCTTT. Amino acid sequence: CASSLETGRSYTEAFF. V is TRBV5-1 and J is TRBJ1-1; D is perhaps TRBD1 (6 bases). Trimming stripped 0 bases from V and 3 bases from J, with 15 bases between. Per the germline V gene, CDR1 is SGHRS and CDR2 is YFSETQ. The CDR3 loop spans 16 amino acids.

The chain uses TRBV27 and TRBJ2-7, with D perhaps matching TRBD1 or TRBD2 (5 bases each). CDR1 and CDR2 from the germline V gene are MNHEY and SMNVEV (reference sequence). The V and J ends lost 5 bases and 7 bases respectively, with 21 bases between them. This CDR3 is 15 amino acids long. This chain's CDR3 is CASSPLSYGTGEQYF. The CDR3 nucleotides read TGTGCCAGCAGTCCCCTTAGCTACGGGACGGGGGAGCAGTACTTC.

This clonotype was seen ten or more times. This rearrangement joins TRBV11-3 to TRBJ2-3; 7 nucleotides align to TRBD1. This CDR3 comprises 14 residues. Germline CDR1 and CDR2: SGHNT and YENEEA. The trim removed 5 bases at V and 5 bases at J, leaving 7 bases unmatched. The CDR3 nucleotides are TGTGCCAGCAGCCCCAAGGGGGCGCGAGATACGCAGTATTTT. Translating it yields CASSPKGARDTQYF.